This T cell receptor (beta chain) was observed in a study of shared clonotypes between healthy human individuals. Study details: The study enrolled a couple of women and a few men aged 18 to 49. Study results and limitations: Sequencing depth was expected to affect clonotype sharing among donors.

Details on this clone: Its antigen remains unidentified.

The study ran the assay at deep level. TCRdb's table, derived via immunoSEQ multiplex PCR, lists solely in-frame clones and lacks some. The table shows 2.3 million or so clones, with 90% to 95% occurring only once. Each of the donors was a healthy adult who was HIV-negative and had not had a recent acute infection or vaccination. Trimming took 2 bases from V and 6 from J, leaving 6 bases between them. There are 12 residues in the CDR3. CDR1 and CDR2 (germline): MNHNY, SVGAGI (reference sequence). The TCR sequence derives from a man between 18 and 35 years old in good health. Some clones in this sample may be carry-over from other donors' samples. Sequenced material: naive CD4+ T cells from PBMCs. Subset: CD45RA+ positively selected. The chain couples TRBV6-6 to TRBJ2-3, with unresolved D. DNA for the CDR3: TGTGCCAGCAGTTACCCCGTGGATACGCAGTATTTT. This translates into CASSYPVDTQYF.